Listed below are T cell receptor beta chains from one sample, sequenced in a study of blood T cell repertoires in COVID-19. Measured with immunoSEQ multiplex PCR; TCRdb has only the in-frame clones, and not every one. The repertoire consists of 150,000 to 200,000 clones, with roughly 80% occurring once and the leading ten covering 14%. Material: peripheral blood. These receptors were collected from a woman older than 75 with acute or convalescent COVID-19. Each CDR3 is given with its conserved first and last residue. The D gene is left open where the match is weak. Part of the rows lack a size; the others show once, few, many or a class for expanded clones.

NA	TRBJ2-3	TRBD2	TRBV2	CASGLAGGPTDTQYF	TGTGCCAGCGGACTAGCGGGAGGGCCTACAGATACGCAGTATTTT
NA	TRBJ1-4	NA	TRBV6-6	CASSRPRDTNEKLFF	TGTGCCAGCAGTCGCCCCCGGGATACTAATGAAAAACTGTTTTTT
NA	TRBJ1-2	NA	TRBV2	CASSRAGLQGYTF	TGTGCCAGCAGTCGGGCGGGTTTGCAGGGCTACACCTTC
NA	TRBJ1-1	TRBD1	TRBV6-5	CASSWDSMNTEAFF	TGTGCCAGCAGCTGGGACAGCATGAACACTGAAGCTTTCTTT
NA	TRBJ2-7	NA	TRBV6-5	CASSYDGPSYEQYF	TGTGCCAGCAGTTATGATGGGCCTTCCTACGAGCAGTACTTC
NA	TRBJ1-1	TRBD1	TRBV20-1	CSTRGLNEAFF	TGCAGTACCAGGGGGCTGAATGAAGCTTTCTTT
many	TRBJ2-7	TRBD1	TRBV6-5	CASRERQGAWYEQYF	TGTGCCAGCAGGGAGCGACAGGGAGCTTGGTACGAGCAGTACTTC
NA	TRBJ1-2	NA	TRBV7-9	CASSHGQNYGYTF	TGTGCCAGCAGCCACGGACAGAACTATGGCTACACCTTC
NA	TRBJ2-1	NA	TRBV5-1	CASSSAASSYNEQFF	TGCGCCAGCAGCTCCGCGGCCAGCTCCTACAATGAGCAGTTCTTC
NA	TRBJ1-1	NA	TRBV30	CAWLQRNRVNTEAFF	TGTGCCTGGTTACAGAGGAACAGGGTGAACACTGAAGCTTTCTTT
NA	TRBJ1-2	NA	TRBV9	CASSVGMGITGGYTF	TGTGCCAGCAGCGTAGGCATGGGTATCACAGGGGGCTACACCTTC
few	TRBJ1-4	NA	TRBV18	CASSPGEKLFF	TGTGCCAGCTCACCCGGGGAAAAACTGTTTTTT
NA	TRBJ2-7	NA	TRBV28	CASSLSETYEQYF	TGTGCCAGCAGCCTTAGCGAAACCTACGAGCAGTACTTC
NA	TRBJ1-5	NA	TRBV20-1	CSASWGRGSNQPQHF	TGCAGTGCTAGTTGGGGGAGGGGTAGCAATCAGCCCCAGCATTTT
NA	TRBJ2-7	NA	TRBV10-1	CASSEPQGYEQYF	TGCGCCAGCAGTGAACCTCAGGGCTACGAGCAGTACTTC
NA	TRBJ2-7	NA	TRBV30	CAWSRRGGGWQYF	TGTGCCTGGAGCCGGAGGGGGGGCGGTTGGCAGTACTTC
once	TRBJ2-6	NA	TRBV30	CAWIISGANVLTF	TGTGCCTGGATTATCTCTGGGGCCAACGTCCTGACTTTC
NA	TRBJ1-5	NA	TRBV2	CASSVRSGVKQPQHF	TGTGCCAGCAGTGTGCGGTCAGGGGTCAAACAGCCCCAGCATTTT
NA	TRBJ1-6	TRBD1	TRBV11-2	CASSGRDRASSYNSPLHF	TGTGCCAGCAGCGGACGGGACAGAGCTTCCTCCTATAATTCACCCCTCCACTTT
NA	TRBJ1-6	NA	TRBV9	CASSSGTKANSPLHF	TGTGCCAGCAGCTCAGGGACAAAGGCTAATTCACCCCTCCACTTT
NA	TRBJ2-1	TRBD2	TRBV5-1	CASSSSGGAGEQFF	TGCGCCAGCAGCAGTAGCGGGGGGGCCGGGGAGCAGTTCTTC
NA	TRBJ2-7	NA	TRBV6-5	CASSGTVSSYEQYF	TGTGCCAGCAGCGGGACTGTAAGCTCCTACGAGCAGTACTTC
once	TRBJ2-2	TRBD1	TRBV7-9	CASRAKGAMTGELFF	TGTGCCAGCAGGGCGAAGGGGGCGATGACCGGGGAGCTGTTTTTT
few	TRBJ1-6	NA	TRBV3-1/TRBV3-2	CASSHTGGQSPLHF	TGTGCCAGCAGCCATACTGGGGGCCAGTCACCCCTCCACTTT
NA	TRBJ2-2	TRBD2	TRBV30	CAWSRGLAGVYTGELFF	TGTGCCTGGAGCCGTGGACTAGCGGGAGTGTACACCGGGGAGCTGTTTTTT
few	TRBJ1-2	NA	TRBV4-1	CASSLTEGGIFNYGYTF	TGCGCCAGCAGCCTCACGGAAGGGGGAATATTTAACTATGGCTACACCTTC
NA	TRBJ1-5	TRBD1	TRBV7-8	CASSWGQTPQHF	TGTGCCAGCAGCTGGGGACAGACGCCCCAGCATTTT
NA	TRBJ2-3	NA	TRBV7-9	CASSSVLEGTDTQYF	TGTGCCAGCAGCTCCGTTTTAGAGGGCACAGATACGCAGTATTTT
NA	TRBJ1-1	TRBD1	TRBV5-8	CASRTGTGVTEAFF	TGTGCCAGCAGGACCGGGACAGGGGTGACTGAAGCTTTCTTT
once	TRBJ1-2	NA	TRBV7-2	CASTLGGTYGYTF	TGTGCCAGCACCCTGGGGGGGACCTATGGCTACACCTTC
NA	TRBJ1-5	NA	TRBV5-5	CASSLHQGRGNQPQHF	TGTGCCAGCAGCTTGCACCAGGGCAGGGGCAATCAGCCCCAGCATTTT
NA	TRBJ2-1	TRBD2	TRBV2	CASSEYGTSGYNEQFF	TGTGCCAGCAGTGAATATGGGACTAGCGGATACAATGAGCAGTTCTTC
NA	TRBJ1-1	TRBD1	TRBV7-9	CASRSQGIAEAFF	TGTGCCAGCAGGTCACAGGGGATTGCTGAAGCTTTCTTT
NA	TRBJ1-6	NA	TRBV5-1	CASSQGNGNSPLHF	TGCGCCAGCAGTCAGGGTAACGGTAATTCACCCCTCCACTTT
NA	TRBJ2-5	TRBD1	TRBV18	CASSRGQGPGETQYF	TGTGCCAGCTCACGAGGACAGGGTCCGGGGGAGACCCAGTACTTC
NA	TRBJ1-4	TRBD1	TRBV5-4	CASTSDRAGEKLFF	TGTGCCAGCACCTCGGACAGGGCGGGCGAAAAACTGTTTTTT
NA	TRBJ1-6	TRBD1	TRBV4-1	CASSQGVRDRYNSPLHF	TGCGCCAGCAGCCAAGGGGTCCGGGACAGGTATAATTCACCCCTCCACTTT
NA	TRBJ2-3	TRBD2	TRBV29-1	CSTRRTSGGARGTDTQYF	TGCAGCACGCGCCGGACTAGCGGGGGGGCCAGGGGCACAGATACGCAGTATTTT
few	TRBJ2-1	NA	TRBV19	CASSLENSQGVATSDEQFF	TGTGCCAGTAGCCTTGAAAACTCTCAAGGGGTCGCTACGAGTGATGAGCAGTTCTTC
NA	TRBJ1-2	TRBD1	TRBV24-1	CATSATASGQGSIPYGYTF	TGTGCCACCAGTGCCACCGCGTCCGGACAGGGGTCAATCCCCTATGGCTACACCTTC
few	TRBJ2-5	NA	TRBV5-1	CASSLVGDPTGSETQYF	TGCGCCAGCAGCTTGGTTGGTGACCCGACAGGCTCTGAGACCCAGTACTTC
NA	TRBJ1-5	NA	TRBV7-2	CASSLGAGMSNQPQHF	TGTGCCAGCAGCTTAGGGGCTGGAATGAGCAATCAGCCCCAGCATTTT
few	TRBJ1-5	NA	TRBV19	CASSYFSGPQHF	TGTGCCAGTAGTTACTTCTCGGGGCCCCAGCATTTT